This is a list of T cell receptor beta chains from one sample in a study of PD-L1 blockade in urothelial cancer. Sequencing used immunoSEQ multiplex PCR; TCRdb keeps in-frame clones, though not all of them. The repertoire holds about 84,000 clones, with approximately 91% as singletons. Sequencing used PBMCs, obtained around atezolizumab (anti-PD-L1) treatment. The receptor source for this set is a man aged 60 to 75 with urothelial cancer. CDR3s include the opening cysteine and the closing phenylalanine or tryptophan. The D gene is left open where the match is weak. The size field is filled for only some rows; it gives once, few, many or a size class.

V	D	length	size	J	CDR3	DNA
TRBV4-1	-	14	-	TRBJ1-2	CASSQDEQNYGYTF	TGCGCCAGCAGCCAAGATGAACAGAACTATGGCTACACCTTC
TRBV7-2	TRBD1	17	-	TRBJ1-2	CASSALSGTGGTYGYTF	TGTGCCAGCAGCGCTTTAAGCGGGACAGGGGGCACCTATGGCTACACCTTC
TRBV7-2	TRBD2	14	once	TRBJ2-7	CASSPSASGAGQYF	TGTGCCAGCAGCCCTAGCGCCAGCGGGGCGGGGCAGTACTTC
TRBV10-2	TRBD2	14	-	TRBJ2-1	CASSTTSGYNEQFF	TGCGCCAGCAGTACGACTAGCGGGTACAATGAGCAGTTCTTC
TRBV5-1	-	14	-	TRBJ2-5	CASRKGEAEETQYF	TGCGCCAGCAGGAAAGGGGAGGCGGAAGAGACCCAGTACTTC
TRBV7-2	-	14	-	TRBJ2-5	CASSLSSVQETQYF	TGTGCCAGCAGCTTATCTAGCGTACAAGAGACCCAGTACTTC
TRBV10-1	TRBD1	14	-	TRBJ2-7	CASSAGTGLYEQYF	TGCGCCAGCAGCGCTGGGACAGGGTTGTACGAGCAGTACTTC
TRBV27	-	17	-	TRBJ1-5	CASSRNAGGNSNQPQHF	TGTGCCAGCAGTCGCAATGCCGGGGGGAATAGCAATCAGCCCCAGCATTTT
TRBV28	-	14	-	TRBJ1-2	CASSLGEGNYGYTF	TGTGCCAGCAGCCTAGGGGAGGGAAACTATGGCTACACCTTC
TRBV30	TRBD2	16	-	TRBJ2-1	CAWSRIAGSNYNEQFF	TGTGCCTGGAGCCGAATAGCGGGATCGAACTACAATGAGCAGTTCTTC
TRBV5-1	TRBD2	18	-	TRBJ2-3	CASSPNGLAGVSTDTQYF	TGCGCCAGCAGTCCCAATGGGCTAGCGGGAGTTAGCACAGATACGCAGTATTTT
TRBV28	-	12	-	TRBJ2-7	CASSSGVSEQYF	TGTGCCAGCAGTTCGGGAGTCAGCGAGCAGTACTTC
TRBV27	-	15	-	TRBJ2-4	CASTQETVAKNIQYF	TGTGCCAGCACCCAAGAGACAGTAGCCAAAAACATTCAGTACTTC
TRBV30	-	16	-	TRBJ2-1	CAWSPKSLASRSEQFF	TGTGCCTGGAGCCCCAAATCCCTAGCTTCGCGGAGTGAGCAGTTCTTC
TRBV10-3	TRBD1	12	-	TRBJ1-2	CAISVTGDGYTF	TGTGCCATCAGTGTAACAGGGGATGGCTACACCTTC
TRBV7-8	-	17	-	TRBJ1-4	CASASPRFPHPNEKLFF	TGTGCCAGCGCCTCCCCCCGGTTTCCCCATCCTAATGAAAAACTGTTTTTT
TRBV5-4	TRBD2	16	-	TRBJ2-2	CASSLDVSGGAGELFF	TGTGCCAGCAGCTTGGATGTTAGCGGGGGGGCCGGGGAGCTGTTTTTT
TRBV7-2	-	15	-	TRBJ1-1	CASSPSINQNTEAFF	TGTGCCAGCAGCCCCTCTATAAACCAAAACACTGAAGCTTTCTTT
TRBV10-1	-	13	-	TRBJ1-5	CASSADSNQPQHF	TGCGCCAGCAGTGCAGATAGCAATCAGCCCCAGCATTTT
TRBV11-2	-	12	-	TRBJ1-2	CASSSIRQSYTF	TGTGCCAGCAGCTCGATCCGACAGAGCTACACCTTC
TRBV7-7	-	13	-	TRBJ2-1	CASSLGRVNEQFF	TGTGCTAGCAGCTTAGGACGGGTTAATGAGCAGTTCTTC
TRBV7-9	TRBD1	16	few	TRBJ2-3	CASSRDRVSLKDTQYF	TGTGCCAGCAGCCGGGACAGGGTTTCGTTGAAGGATACGCAGTATTTT
TRBV5-8	-	13	-	TRBJ2-2	CASSLTGSGELFF	TGTGCCAGCAGCTTAACGGGAAGCGGGGAGCTGTTTTTT
TRBV29-1	TRBD1	14	-	TRBJ2-4	CSVRDRLAKNIQYF	TGCAGCGTGAGGGACAGATTAGCCAAAAACATTCAGTACTTC
TRBV10-3	-	14	-	TRBJ2-5	CAISELQGQETQYF	TGTGCCATCAGTGAACTCCAGGGGCAAGAGACCCAGTACTTC
TRBV7-2	-	15	-	TRBJ1-1	CASSLNRATGTEAFF	TGTGCCAGCAGCTTGAACAGGGCTACAGGGACTGAAGCTTTCTTT
TRBV27	-	16	-	TRBJ1-2	CASSPRLGGPNYGYTF	TGTGCCAGCAGTCCCCGACTGGGGGGGCCGAACTATGGCTACACCTTC